Following are 11 T cell receptor beta chains from one sample sequenced in a study of blood T cells in healthy people across ages. Together with a sample-barcoded 5' primer, a J-beta primer mix was included in a second PCR lasting about 6 to 11 cycles. From the 5' RACE reads, TCRdb called clonotypes with MiXCR, one entry per CDR3 protein. The repertoire consists of over 1.5 million distinct CDR3 sequences, with about 49% occurring once and the leading ten covering over 2%. The specimen sequenced was blood. These receptors were taken from a middle-aged woman in good health.

The chain recombines TRBV9 with TRBJ2-1; 9 nucleotides align to TRBD2. CDR1 is SGDLS, CDR2 YYNGEE, per germline. The length of the CDR3 is 15 residues. The J segment lost 3 bases and the V segment lost 0 bases, leaving 1 base of the junction unmatched. As DNA, the CDR3 is TGTGCCAGCAGCGTAGTAGCGGGGGACTACAATGAGCAGTTCTTC. This encodes CASSVVAGDYNEQFF.

This chain uses TRBV6-5 with TRBJ1-2, with 8 positions matching TRBD1. The CDR3 has 14 residues. V trimming: 6 bases; J trimming: 4 bases; junction bases outside the gene matches: 7. Germline assignment: CDR1 MNHEY and CDR2 SVGAGI. CDR3 in DNA: TGTGCCAGCAGCCTACCAGGGACAGGCTATGGCTACACCTTC. Its protein product is CASSLPGTGYGYTF.

The chain links TRBV27 to TRBJ2-1; TRBD2 matches 9 bases. This CDR3 is built from 16 residues. Per the germline V gene, CDR1 is MNHEY and CDR2 is SMNVEV (reference sequence). The V segment lost 4 bases and the J segment 3 bases; nucleotides outside the gene matches: 7. The CDR3 region has the DNA TGTGCCAGCAGTTCCCGACTAGCGGAGAGCTACAATGAGCAGTTCTTC. Translating it yields CASSSRLAESYNEQFF.

The DNA of the CDR3 is TGCGCCAGCAGCCAAAGAATGGGCAGGGGCACCTACGAGCAGTACTTC. Residues: CASSQRMGRGTYEQYF. The chain combines TRBV4-1 with TRBJ2-7, with a possible D match to TRBD1 (6 bases). The CDR3 is 16 amino acids. The germline V and J ends were trimmed by 2 bases and 2 bases, with 16 bases remaining between them. CDR1 is MGHRA, CDR2 YSYEKL, per germline.

This clonotype was seen a handful of times. The V and J genes are TRBV6-1 and TRBJ1-2; 8 nucleotides agree with TRBD1. This CDR3 comprises 13 residues. The germline V gene encodes CDR1 MNHNS and CDR2 SASEGT. V trimming: 6 bases; J trimming: 4 bases; junction bases outside the gene matches: 4. CDR3 coding DNA: TGTGCCAGCAGCGACAGGGGAGGCTATGGCTACACCTTC. This translates into CASSDRGGYGYTF.

The rearrangement joins TRBV20-1 to TRBJ1-5; no reliable D call. The V and J ends lost 5 bases and 0 bases respectively, with 8 bases between them. CDR3 length equals 13 residues. Germline lookup yields CDR1 DFQATT and CDR2 SNEGSKA (reference sequence). The CDR3 DNA is TGCAGTGCTTTCCCGGGTAGCAATCAGCCCCAGCATTTT. This encodes CSAFPGSNQPQHF.

This clonotype was seen only a few times. V gene TRBV2 combines with J gene TRBJ1-4; the D gene is possibly TRBD1 (5 bases). Between the trimmed V and J ends, which lost 1 base and 4 bases, there was a span of 13 bases. This CDR3 region has 16 residues. Per germline, CDR1 SNHLY and CDR2 FYNNEI. The CDR3, as DNA: TGTGCCAGCAGTGAAGGAGTTGGACAAATTAATGAAAAACTGTTTTTT. Protein sequence: CASSEGVGQINEKLFF.

The chain has TRBV25-1 and TRBJ2-3, with a tentative D call TRBD1 (6 bases). V was cut by 5 bases and J by 8 bases, with 17 bases left in between. Germline loops: CDR1 MGHDK, CDR2 SYGVNS. This CDR3 comprises 14 residues. CDR3 region: CASSKTGSFSTQYF. CDR3 bases: TGTGCCAGCAGTAAGACAGGATCGTTTAGTACGCAGTATTTT. Complete variable domain (other parts from reference TRBV25-1 and TRBJ2-3): EADIYQTPRYLVIGTGKKITLECSQTMGHDKMYWYQQDPGMELHLIHYSYGVNSTEKGDLSSESTVSRIRTEHFPLTLESARPSHTSQYLCASSKTGSFSTQYFGPGTRLTVL.

The J gene is TRBJ1-2, the V gene TRBV12-3 or TRBV12-4, with TRBD1 matching 12 bases. There are 16 residues in the CDR3. Trimming cost V 5 bases and J 4 bases; bases outside gene matches: 8. The CDR3 loop reads CASSETGTGGIYGYTF. The DNA for the CDR3 is TGTGCCAGCAGTGAAACCGGGACAGGGGGCATCTATGGCTACACCTTC.

The rearrangement links TRBV7-9 to TRBJ1-2; D is ambiguous. Trimming cost V 4 bases and J 7 bases, with 10 bases left between them. CDR1 SEHNR and CDR2 FQNEAQ come from the germline V gene (reference sequence). This CDR3 is built from 12 residues. The CDR3 protein is CASSSEASGYTF. The CDR3 DNA follows: TGTGCCAGCAGCTCCGAGGCCAGTGGCTACACCTTC.

The chain links TRBV4-3 to TRBJ2-5, with 8 bases identical to TRBD2. The germline V gene encodes CDR1 LGHNA and CDR2 YSLEER. The length of the CDR3 is 15 residues. The junction had 7 bases not matched to a gene; V was cut back by 3 bases and J by 4 bases. CDR3 protein: CASSQNSGVGETQYF. The CDR3 nucleotides are TGCGCCAGCAGCCAGAATAGCGGGGTCGGAGAGACCCAGTACTTC.